The 21 T cell receptor beta chains below were found in one sample sequenced in a study of blood T cell repertoires in COVID-19. TCRdb keeps only in-frame clones here, not all; method: immunoSEQ multiplex PCR. The table has 170,000 or so clones, approximately 90% seen once. The sequenced material came from peripheral blood. Receptors originate from a woman aged 70 to 79 with COVID-19, enrolled during active disease.

The chain is built from TRBV3-1 (or the pseudogene TRBV3-2) and TRBJ2-7, with 13 bases that match TRBD2. The CDR3 loop spans 14 amino acids. V lost 5 bases, J lost 3 bases, and 1 base stayed unmatched. Germline V lookup: CDR1 LGHDT, CDR2 YNNKEL (reference sequence). CDR3 sequence: CASSWTSGSYEQYF. CDR3 in DNA: TGTGCCAGCAGCTGGACTAGCGGGAGCTACGAGCAGTACTTC.

This clone appeared many times. The chain uses TRBV5-4 and TRBJ2-3, with TRBD1 matching 7 bases. The J segment lost 3 bases and the V segment lost 0 bases, leaving 7 bases of the junction unmatched. Germline V CDR1 and CDR2: SGHNT, YYREEE (reference sequence). The CDR3 is 16 amino acids. CDR3 nucleotide sequence: TGTGCCAGCAGCTTGGATAGCAGGGGGTTGACAGATACGCAGTATTTT. Translation: CASSLDSRGLTDTQYF.

The table lists this clone with a few counts. The rearrangement uses TRBV19 and TRBJ1-2, with 7 bases identical to TRBD1. Germline assignment: CDR1 LNHDA and CDR2 SQIVND (reference sequence). With V trimmed by 1 base and J by 3 bases, 11 bases remained unmatched. The CDR3 has 17 residues. The CDR3 bases are TGTGCCAGTAGTATAGGTCGTGGGACAGATTCTTACTATGGCTACACCTTC. Its translation is CASSIGRGTDSYYGYTF.

The V call is TRBV7-2, the J call TRBJ1-5; D not certain. The V gene lost 1 base and the J gene lost 3 bases, with 10 bases spanning the gap. CDR1 and CDR2 (germline): SGHTA, FQGNSA. This CDR3 has 15 amino acids. The CDR3 sequence is CASSLGYRINQPQHF. The DNA of the CDR3 is TGTGCCAGCAGCTTAGGTTACAGAATCAATCAGCCCCAGCATTTT.

The V call is TRBV6-1, the J call TRBJ2-7; D ambiguous. There are 14 residues in the CDR3. The V gene lost 2 bases and the J gene lost 3 bases, with 11 bases spanning the gap. CDR1 is MNHNS, CDR2 SASEGT, per germline. CDR3 region: CASSERLGSYEQYF. CDR3 bases: TGTGCCAGCAGTGAACGGCTGGGCAGCTACGAGCAGTACTTC.

This clone was observed once. The chain links TRBV3-1 (or the pseudogene TRBV3-2) to TRBJ2-5; D call uncertain. V lost 3 bases and J 3 bases, leaving 5 bases between the germline ends. Germline lookup yields CDR1 LGHDT and CDR2 YNNKEL (reference sequence). The CDR3 totals 12 residues. CDR3 sequence: CASSQSEETQYF. For the CDR3, the DNA is TGTGCCAGCAGCCAGAGTGAAGAGACCCAGTACTTC.

The chain links TRBV5-6 to TRBJ1-2, with 7 bases fitting TRBD1. The J segment lost 7 bases and the V segment lost 4 bases, leaving 7 bases of the junction unmatched. Germline lookup yields CDR1 SGHDT and CDR2 YYEEEE. CDR3 length: 13 amino acids. The CDR3, as DNA: TGTGCCAGCAGCGAATCGACAGGGTTTGGCTACACCTTC. Its translation is CASSESTGFGYTF.

CDR3 in amino acids: CASTGGNTEAFF. CDR3 sequence (DNA): TGTGCCAGCACTGGGGGCAACACTGAAGCTTTCTTT. The rearrangement joins TRBV27 to TRBJ1-1, with a tentative D call TRBD1 (6 bases). The CDR3 sequence is 12 residues long. V lost 7 bases and J 2 bases, leaving 8 bases between the germline ends. Per germline, CDR1 MNHEY and CDR2 SMNVEV (reference sequence).

This sequence joins TRBV4-1 and TRBJ2-7; perhaps TRBD1 as D (8 bases). Germline V lookup: CDR1 MGHRA, CDR2 YSYEKL. V lost 3 bases to trimming and J lost 6 bases, with 12 bases between them. The CDR3 is 13 residues long. In DNA, the CDR3 is TGCGCCAGCAGCCAGGACAGGGAGGGCGAGCAGTACTTC. It codes for CASSQDREGEQYF.

The CDR3 region has the DNA TGTGCCAGCAGCAACGTAGCGGGAGGGCCAAGGAGCGGGGAGCTGTTTTTT. Protein: CASSNVAGGPRSGELFF. The V and J genes are TRBV3-1 (or the pseudogene TRBV3-2) and TRBJ2-2; the match to TRBD2 covers 11 bases. CDR1 is LGHDT and CDR2 is YNNKEL in the germline V gene (reference sequence). Trimming removed 5 bases from V and 7 bases from J; junction bases left unmatched: 12. This CDR3 is built from 17 residues.

This chain's CDR3 is CATSRDRQGYEQYF. The CDR3 nucleotides read TGTGCCACCAGCAGAGATCGACAGGGGTACGAGCAGTACTTC. The genes are TRBV15 and TRBJ2-7, with TRBD1 matching 8 bases. CDR1 is LNHNV and CDR2 is YYDKDF in the germline V gene (reference sequence). The CDR3 spans 14 residues. J was trimmed by 4 bases and V by 0 bases; bases with no gene match: 2.

This clone was seen only a few times. J is TRBJ1-3 and V is TRBV15; D is ambiguous. V lost 1 base and J lost 4, with 5 bases in between. The CDR3 runs 13 residues. Germline loops: CDR1 LNHNV, CDR2 YYDKDF (reference sequence). CDR3 region: CATSRGEGNTIYF. The CDR3 DNA is TGTGCCACCAGCAGAGGGGAGGGAAACACCATATATTTT.

The CDR3 sequence: CASIILAGTDTQYF. Written as DNA, the CDR3 is TGTGCCAGCATTATACTAGCGGGCACAGATACGCAGTATTTT. The V call is TRBV2, the J call TRBJ2-3, with TRBD2 matching over 8 bases. Germline-derived CDR1 and CDR2 are SNHLY and FYNNEI. The length of the CDR3 is 14 residues. J gave up 1 base and V 7 bases, and 4 bases lay outside the gene matches.

The chain employs TRBV7-8 and TRBJ2-2, with TRBD1 matching over 10 bases. The germline V gene encodes CDR1 SGHVS and CDR2 FQNEAQ. The ends lost 1 base at V and 2 bases at J; junction bases unmatched: 7. The CDR3 runs to 18 residues. CDR3 in DNA: TGTGCCAGCAGCTTAGGGACAGGGGGTAATCTAAACACCGGGGAGCTGTTTTTT. It codes for CASSLGTGGNLNTGELFF. The whole variable domain, filled in from reference TRBV7-8 and TRBJ2-2, reads GAGVSQSPRYKVAKRGQDVALRCDPISGHVSLFWYQQALGQGPEFLTYFQNEAQLDKSGLPSDRFFAERPEGSVSTLKIQRTQQEDSAVYLCASSLGTGGNLNTGELFFGEGSRLTVL.

The genes are TRBV11-3 and TRBJ2-5; the match to TRBD1 covers 7 bases. Germline CDR1 and CDR2: SGHNT and YENEEA. The length of the CDR3 is 15 residues. The V segment lost 0 bases and the J segment 6 bases; nucleotides outside the gene matches: 7. CDR3 protein: CASSLDIGGEKTQYF. CDR3 coding DNA: TGTGCCAGCAGCTTAGATATAGGGGGCGAGAAGACCCAGTACTTC.

The CDR3 here is CASSEGTGVGQPQHF. The CDR3 DNA reads as TGTGCCAGCAGTGAAGGGACAGGGGTGGGACAGCCCCAGCATTTT. V is TRBV2 and J is TRBJ1-5, with 9 bases lining up with TRBD1. This CDR3 is built from 15 residues. V lost 1 base, J lost 7 bases, and 5 bases stayed unmatched. Germline loops: CDR1 SNHLY, CDR2 FYNNEI.

J is TRBJ1-2 and V is TRBV11-2; D is unresolved. V was shortened by 4 bases and J by 5 bases, with 11 bases between the two germline ends. The length of the CDR3 is 13 residues. Germline V lookup: CDR1 SGHAT, CDR2 FQNNGV. The CDR3 sequence: CASSSPAGYGYTF. CDR3 DNA sequence: TGTGCCAGCAGCTCTCCAGCGGGATATGGCTACACCTTC.

CDR3: CASSQALGRLAEETQYF. CDR3 nucleotide sequence: TGTGCCAGCAGCCAAGCCCTCGGGAGACTAGCGGAAGAGACCCAGTACTTC. The chain carries TRBV4-2 and TRBJ2-5, with 9 positions matching TRBD2. V shed 1 base and J 3 bases; nucleotides not matched to a gene: 9. Per the germline V gene, CDR1 is LGHNA and CDR2 is YNFKEQ. This CDR3 spans 17 amino acids.

The chain joins TRBV2 to TRBJ2-7, with 9 positions matching TRBD1. The CDR3 covers 15 residues. CDR1 and CDR2 from the germline V gene are SNHLY and FYNNEI. V shed 5 bases, J shed 6 bases, and the junction held 11 bases outside the gene matches. DNA of the CDR3: TGTGCCAGCAGTAGGACAGGGGATAAGCTAGGCGAGCAGTACTTC. Amino acid sequence: CASSRTGDKLGEQYF.

The chain couples TRBV6-6 to TRBJ2-7, with D tentatively TRBD1 (5 bases). V was pared by 2 bases and J by 3 bases, with 11 bases between. The length of the CDR3 is 14 residues. The germline V gene has CDR1 MNHNY and CDR2 SVGAGI (reference sequence). CDR3 loop: CASSYQGWGYEQYF. CDR3 coding DNA: TGTGCCAGCAGTTACCAGGGATGGGGCTACGAGCAGTACTTC.

The genes are TRBV3-1 (or the pseudogene TRBV3-2) and TRBJ2-7; D ambiguous. The V end lost 2 bases, the J end lost 5 bases, and 10 bases lay between the germline ends. The CDR3 contains 13 residues. In germline, CDR1 is LGHDT, CDR2 YNNKEL (reference sequence). This CDR3 is CASSQLPPDEQYF. CDR3 DNA: TGTGCCAGCAGCCAATTGCCCCCAGACGAGCAGTACTTC.